The source of this T cell receptor beta chain is a study of spatial heterogeneity in lung cancer. Whole-study context: Samples were donated by 72 untreated early-stage non-small cell lung cancer patients.

V lost 6 bases, J lost 6 bases, and 8 bases lay in between. Germline V gene data show CDR1 as MDHEN and CDR2 as SYDVKM. The CDR3 has 12 residues. Every individual TCR cDNA molecule carried its own unique molecular identifier, which allowed correction of PCR and sequencing errors. A single record per CDR3 protein comes from TCRdb applying MiXCR to the 5' RACE reads. The sample has 110,000 or so distinct CDR3 sequences, 10% to 14% seen once. This clonotype has more than one count but fewer than ten. Specified time point: blood at routine non-recurrence follow-up after resection. The sample was PBMCs, taken at follow-up. This clonotype was sampled from a female donor with early-stage non-small cell lung cancer. The chain couples TRBV28 to TRBJ2-2; D unresolved. DNA of the CDR3: TGTGCCAGCAGGAGAGGCCCCGGGGAGCTGTTTTTT. The encoded protein is CASRRGPGELFF.